This TCR beta chain was documented in a study of technical replicates of blood from several donors listed by TCRdb under 2017. Library construction relied on the immunoSEQ multiplex PCR assay. TCRdb stores this immuneACCESS table with in-frame sequences only. Part of the clones is absent; in the studies checked, under half of the shortfall reflects unresolved V genes, and no reason is known for the rest. A total of some 57,000 clones appear in this sample, roughly 90% of them only once. Around 4.4% of the sample is in the top ten clones. According to the germline V gene (reference sequence), CDR1 reads GTSNPN and CDR2 reads SVGIG. The CDR3, from cysteine to phenylalanine, totals 14 residues. Of the read, only the CDR3 DNA is kept; its 42 bases are in frame from base 1. Trimming accounts for 6 bases at V and 7 bases at J, while the number of junction bases matched to no gene is 11. Details on this clone: Its antigen has not been determined. Base-call qualities are not available, and no considerably larger clone is one nucleotide away.

Material: PBMCs. The receptor was derived from a human donor in good health. Some clones in this sample may be carry-over from other donors' samples. This receptor chain uses TRBV30 and TRBJ2-3; 9 bases in the junction line up with TRBD2. The CDR3 region has the sequence CACLGREGLYTQYF. Read as DNA, the sequence is TGTGCCTGCCTTGGGCGGGAGGGCCTATATACGCAGTATTTT.